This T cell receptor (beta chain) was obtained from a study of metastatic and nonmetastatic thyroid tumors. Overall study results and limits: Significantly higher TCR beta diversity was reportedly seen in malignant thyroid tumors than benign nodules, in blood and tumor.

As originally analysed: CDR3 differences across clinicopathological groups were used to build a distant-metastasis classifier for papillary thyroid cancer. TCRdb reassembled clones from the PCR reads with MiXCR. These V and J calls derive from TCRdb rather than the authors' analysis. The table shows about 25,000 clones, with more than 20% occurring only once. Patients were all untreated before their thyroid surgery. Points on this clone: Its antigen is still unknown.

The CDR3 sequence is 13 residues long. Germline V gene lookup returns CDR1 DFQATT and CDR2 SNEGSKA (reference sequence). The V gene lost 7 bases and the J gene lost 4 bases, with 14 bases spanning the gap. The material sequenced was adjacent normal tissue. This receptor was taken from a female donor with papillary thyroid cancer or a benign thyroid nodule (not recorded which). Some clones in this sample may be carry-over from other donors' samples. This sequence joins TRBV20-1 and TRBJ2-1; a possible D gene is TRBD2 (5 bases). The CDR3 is CSVQNGLYNEQFF. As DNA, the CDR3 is TGCAGTGTCCAGAACGGACTGTACAATGAGCAGTTCTTC.